This TCR beta chain was captured by sequencing in a study of blood T cell repertoires in COVID-19. In the study overall: T cells, B-cell-depleted T cells, or PBMCs provided the cDNA or gDNA that served as material.

Using immunoSEQ multiplex PCR, the repertoire was profiled, and TCRdb retains in-frame clones only, with some absent. The sample records around 480,000 clones, approximately 90% being singletons. Germline V CDR1 and CDR2: SEHNR, FQNEAQ (reference sequence). This CDR3 contains 13 residues. Trimming left V 4 bases short and J 6 bases short, with 12 bases between. Participants spanned ages about 18 to 90 years and resided in 20 to 30 US areas. Assignments of participants to cohorts depended upon their own reported clinical history. Recovery meant two consecutive negative NP/OP PCR tests, professional clearance, or resolved symptoms.

Sequenced material: PBMCs or T cells enriched from blood (not recorded which). The rearrangement joins TRBV7-9 to TRBJ1-2; unclear D gene. The TCR originated in a woman in her late teens or twenties who had recovered from COVID-19. CDR3: CASSSFVRHGYTF. The CDR3, as DNA: TGTGCCAGCAGCTCCTTTGTGAGGCATGGCTACACCTTC.